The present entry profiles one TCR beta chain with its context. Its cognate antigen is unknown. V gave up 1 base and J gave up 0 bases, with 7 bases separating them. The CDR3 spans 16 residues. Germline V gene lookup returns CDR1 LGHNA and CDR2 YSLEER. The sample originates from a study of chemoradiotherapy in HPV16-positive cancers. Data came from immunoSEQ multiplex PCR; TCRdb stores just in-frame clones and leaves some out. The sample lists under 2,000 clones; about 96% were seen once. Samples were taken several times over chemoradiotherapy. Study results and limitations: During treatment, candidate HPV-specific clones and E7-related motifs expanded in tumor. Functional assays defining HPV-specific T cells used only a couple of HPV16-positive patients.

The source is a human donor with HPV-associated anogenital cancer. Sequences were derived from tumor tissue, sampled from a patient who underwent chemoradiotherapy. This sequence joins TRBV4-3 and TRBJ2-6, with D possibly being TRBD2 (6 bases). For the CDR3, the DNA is TGCGCCAGCAGCCAAGCCGGGGGCTCTGGGGCCAACGTCCTGACTTTC. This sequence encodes CASSQAGGSGANVLTF.